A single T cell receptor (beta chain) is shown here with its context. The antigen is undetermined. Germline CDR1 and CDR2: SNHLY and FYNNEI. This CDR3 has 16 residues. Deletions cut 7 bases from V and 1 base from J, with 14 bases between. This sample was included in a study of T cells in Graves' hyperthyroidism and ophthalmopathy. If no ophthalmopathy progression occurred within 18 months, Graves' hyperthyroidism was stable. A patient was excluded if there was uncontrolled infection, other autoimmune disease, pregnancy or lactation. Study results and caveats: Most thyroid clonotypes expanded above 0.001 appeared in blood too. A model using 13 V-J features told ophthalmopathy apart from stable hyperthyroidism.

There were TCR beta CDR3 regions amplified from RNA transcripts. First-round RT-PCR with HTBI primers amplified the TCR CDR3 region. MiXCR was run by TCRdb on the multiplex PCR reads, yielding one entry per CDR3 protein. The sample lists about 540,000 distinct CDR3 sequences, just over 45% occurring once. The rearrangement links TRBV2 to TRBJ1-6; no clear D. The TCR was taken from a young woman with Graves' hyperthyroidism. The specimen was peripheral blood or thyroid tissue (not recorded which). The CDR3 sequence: CASTPVPGSYNSPLHF. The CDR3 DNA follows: TGTGCCAGCACTCCAGTCCCGGGGTCCTATAATTCACCCCTCCACTTT.